Below, 15 T cell receptor beta chains from the same sample are listed, as sequenced in a study of T cells in Graves' hyperthyroidism and ophthalmopathy. Amplification targeted TCR beta CDR3 regions from RNA transcripts. The HTBI primer set served for first-round RT-PCR of the TCR CDR3. TCRdb recomputed calls from the multiplex PCR reads with MiXCR, one row per CDR3 protein. The data contain around 450,000 distinct CDR3 sequences, less than 20% of them singletons. Input material: blood. Every receptor here comes from a woman aged 18-30 years with Graves' hyperthyroidism.

This clonotype was recorded many times. The chain joins TRBV12-3 or TRBV12-4 to TRBJ1-5, with D uncertain. There are 14 residues in the CDR3. Trimming stripped 3 bases from V and 1 base from J, with 7 bases between. The CDR3 sequence: CASSFSGSNQPQHF. The DNA for the CDR3 is TGTGCCAGCAGTTTCTCGGGGAGCAATCAGCCCCAGCATTTT.

The V call is TRBV20-1, the J call TRBJ2-5, with 8 positions matching TRBD1. The CDR3 loop spans 14 amino acids. Germline V gene sequence: CDR1 DFQATT, CDR2 SNEGSKA (reference sequence). The V and J ends lost 6 bases and 2 bases, in that order; junction bases with no gene match: 8. Here the CDR3 reads CSANDRGKQETQYF. Here the CDR3 DNA reads TGCAGTGCCAACGACAGGGGCAAACAAGAGACCCAGTACTTC.

This clonotype occurred many times. J is TRBJ1-2 and V is TRBV29-1; D unresolved. The CDR3 loop spans 11 amino acids. Germline CDR1 is SQVTM and CDR2 is ANQGSEA. The germline V and J ends were trimmed by 3 bases and 4 bases, with 6 bases remaining between them. The CDR3 spells CSVESAYGYTF. CDR3 sequence (DNA): TGCAGCGTTGAGAGCGCCTATGGCTACACCTTC.

The V gene is TRBV2, the J gene TRBJ2-7; 14 positions agree with TRBD2. The CDR3 extends over 20 amino acids. Germline values: CDR1 SNHLY, CDR2 FYNNEI. V lost 4 bases, J lost 4 bases, and 18 bases stayed unmatched. CDR3 region: CASSVRQGRLAGGPNYEQYF. DNA of the CDR3: TGTGCCAGCAGTGTCCGACAGGGCCGACTAGCGGGAGGGCCTAATTACGAGCAGTACTTC.

This clonotype was recorded many times. The chain carries TRBV18 and TRBJ2-3; tentative D call: TRBD1 (6 bases). CDR3 length equals 18 residues. From germline, CDR1 is KGHSH and CDR2 LQKENI. Trimming shortened V by 4 bases and J by 0 bases, and 20 bases separated the two germline ends. The chain's CDR3 is CASSLLNSGTTSTDTQYF. CDR3 nucleotides: TGTGCCAGCTCACTTTTGAACTCCGGGACAACTAGCACAGATACGCAGTATTTT.

This clonotype has a handful of counts. V and J are TRBV6-1 and TRBJ2-1, with TRBD1 identical over 11 bases. Germline CDR1 reads MNHNS; CDR2 reads SASEGT. V was pared by 6 bases and J by 11 bases, with 9 bases of the junction left unmatched. This CDR3 has 14 amino acids. The CDR3 spells CASSPGTGGSKQFF. The CDR3 DNA reads as TGTGCCAGCAGCCCCGGGACAGGGGGTAGTAAGCAGTTCTTC.

The chain is built from TRBV19 and TRBJ2-3; no reliable D call. CDR1 LNHDA and CDR2 SQIVND come from the germline V gene (reference sequence). V lost 4 bases, J lost 5 bases, and 16 bases lay in between. The CDR3 sequence is 15 residues long. The CDR3 DNA reads TGTGCCAGTAGTAACTCAGAAATCGCACAAGATACGCAGTATTTT. Protein: CASSNSEIAQDTQYF. Full variable domain (outside the CDR3, taken from reference TRBV19 and TRBJ2-3): DGGITQSPKYLFRKEGQNVTLSCEQNLNHDAMYWYRQDPGQGLRLIYYSQIVNDFQKGDIAEGYSVSREKKESFPLTVTSAQKNPTAFYLCASSNSEIAQDTQYFGPGTRLTVL.

The CDR3 DNA is TGCGCCAGCAGCTTGGCCCTAGCGGGAGACAATGAGCAGTTCTTC. Its protein is CASSLALAGDNEQFF. This chain uses TRBV5-1 with TRBJ2-1, with TRBD2 identical over 10 bases. The germline V gene encodes CDR1 SGHRS and CDR2 YFSETQ. The CDR3 is 15 amino acids. V dropped 0 bases and J dropped 5; count of bases not matched to a gene: 2.

V usage is TRBV20-1 and J usage is TRBJ2-7; 10 bases are shared with TRBD2. The length of the CDR3 is 17 residues. Germline-derived CDR1 and CDR2 are DFQATT and SNEGSKA (reference sequence). Losses at the gene ends were 6 bases for V and 0 bases for J; bases not matched to a gene: 14. The CDR3 is CSALGLAGALSSYEQYF. DNA for the CDR3: TGCAGTGCCTTGGGGCTAGCGGGGGCCCTAAGCTCCTACGAGCAGTACTTC.

The chain joins TRBV20-1 to TRBJ2-5; 11 bases match TRBD2. Germline loops: CDR1 DFQATT, CDR2 SNEGSKA (reference sequence). V shed 0 bases and J 7 bases; nucleotides not matched to a gene: 10. The CDR3 totals 16 residues. The chain's CDR3 is CSARDLSGREWGTQYF. The CDR3 DNA reads as TGCAGTGCTAGAGATCTTAGCGGGAGGGAATGGGGGACCCAGTACTTC.

This clonotype was observed many times. The chain combines TRBV12-5 with TRBJ2-1; TRBD2 is a possible D gene (6 bases). The germline CDR1 and CDR2 sequences are LGHNT and FRNRAP. CDR3 length equals 15 residues. V dropped 2 bases and J dropped 8 bases, with 16 bases sitting between them. CDR3 amino acids: CASGLPSETRDEQFF. The DNA for the CDR3 is TGTGCTAGTGGTTTGCCTTCTGAGACTAGGGATGAGCAGTTCTTC.

Many counts were recorded for this clonotype. The genes are TRBV9 and TRBJ2-7, with a possible D match to TRBD1 (6 bases). V was clipped by 4 bases and J by 3 bases, with 14 bases between them. The CDR3 contains 14 residues. The germline gives CDR1 SGDLS, CDR2 YYNGEE. The DNA of the CDR3 is TGTGCCAGCAGCCGAGGGGCAGGGGACTACGAGCAGTACTTC. Its protein product is CASSRGAGDYEQYF.

This clonotype was counted only a few times. This chain links TRBV19 with TRBJ2-7, with 7 bases that match TRBD1. The CDR3 runs 15 residues. The junction had 9 bases not matched to a gene; V was cut back by 4 bases and J by 3 bases. CDR1 LNHDA and CDR2 SQIVND come from the germline V gene (reference sequence). CDR3 coding DNA: TGTGCCAGTAGTAAACAGGGGAACGCGGTCTACGAGCAGTACTTC. This gives the protein CASSKQGNAVYEQYF.

The table lists this clonotype with many counts. This chain uses TRBV30 with TRBJ2-7, with D uncertain. There are 12 residues in the CDR3. V dropped 2 bases and J dropped 5 bases, with 10 bases sitting between them. In germline, CDR1 is GTSNPN, CDR2 SVGIG (reference sequence). CDR3 nucleotides: TGTGCCTGGAGTACAATAAACCACGAGCAGTACTTC. It specifies CAWSTINHEQYF.

The table lists this clonotype with many counts. The chain employs TRBV3-1 and TRBJ2-3, with 13 bases that match TRBD2. The CDR3 sequence is 19 residues long. The trim removed 0 bases at V and 3 bases at J, leaving 9 bases unmatched. The V gene's germline CDR1 is LGHDT and CDR2 YNNKEL (reference sequence). The CDR3 here is CASSQDRGLAGSPTDTQYF. In nucleotides, the CDR3 is TGTGCCAGCAGCCAAGATCGGGGACTAGCGGGGTCTCCAACAGATACGCAGTATTTT.